These T cell receptor beta chains were read from a single sample in a study of radiation and T cells in renal cell carcinoma. Profiled with immunoSEQ multiplex PCR; TCRdb holds only in-frame clones, not every one. The repertoire holds roughly 20,000 clones, with 60% to 75% as singletons. Specimen: tumor tissue, collected from a patient whose treatment included radiotherapy and nephrectomy. The receptors were sampled from an older woman with renal cell carcinoma. Each CDR3 is given with its conserved first and last residue. Fields, in order: V gene, D gene, J gene, clone size, CDR3 protein, CDR3 DNA. The D gene is left open where the match is weak. The size of a clone is reported for some rows only, either as once, few or many, or as a class for expanded clones.

TRBV25-1	NA	TRBJ2-2	NA	CASSLSQGTGELFF	TGTGCCAGCAGTCTTTCACAGGGTACCGGGGAGCTGTTTTTT
TRBV7-8	NA	TRBJ1-2	NA	CASSLAGRTNHPMAYTF	TGTGCCAGCAGCTTAGCGGGGCGTACTAATCATCCTATGGCCTACACCTTC
TRBV30	TRBD1	TRBJ1-6	NA	CAWRQGASYNSPLHF	TGTGCCTGGAGACAGGGGGCATCCTATAATTCACCCCTCCACTTT
TRBV9	TRBD1	TRBJ1-2	NA	CASSPFRDRGGYTF	TGTGCCAGCAGCCCCTTCCGGGACAGGGGGGGCTACACCTTC
TRBV10-2	NA	TRBJ2-5	once	CASSATGGETQYF	TGCGCCAGCAGTGCCACAGGAGGGGAGACCCAGTACTTC
TRBV13	TRBD1	TRBJ2-7	NA	CASSSDRDGLGSEQYF	TGTGCCAGCAGCTCGGACAGGGACGGTCTTGGGTCCGAGCAGTACTTC
TRBV19	NA	TRBJ2-7	NA	CASSAQGLEGYEQYF	TGTGCCAGTAGTGCCCAGGGTTTGGAGGGCTACGAGCAGTACTTC
TRBV29-1	NA	TRBJ1-1	NA	CSTVGLAEAFF	TGCAGCACCGTAGGGCTCGCTGAAGCTTTCTTT
TRBV6-4	NA	TRBJ2-3	NA	CASSDSPSRGAGDTQYF	TGTGCCAGCAGTGACTCCCCCTCAAGGGGGGCAGGGGATACGCAGTATTTT
TRBV4-3	NA	TRBJ2-2	medium-sized	CASSQLQGSSGELFF	TGCGCCAGCAGCCAACTGCAGGGCAGTTCCGGGGAGCTGTTTTTT
TRBV19	TRBD1	TRBJ2-1	NA	CASSTGTGVVNEQFF	TGTGCCAGTAGCACCGGGACAGGGGTTGTAAATGAGCAGTTCTTC
TRBV10-3	NA	TRBJ2-7	few	CASGLGSYEQYF	TGTGCCAGCGGACTGGGCTCCTACGAGCAGTACTTC
TRBV28	NA	TRBJ2-7	few	CASSPDIYEQYF	TGTGCCAGCAGCCCGGACATCTACGAGCAGTACTTC
TRBV10-3	NA	TRBJ2-2	NA	CAISEIGELFF	TGTGCCATCAGTGAGATCGGGGAGCTGTTTTTT
TRBV7-2	NA	TRBJ1-5	few	CASSLKTGTQPQHF	TGTGCCAGCAGCTTAAAGACAGGAACCCAGCCCCAGCATTTT
TRBV6-5	NA	TRBJ1-1	NA	CASRRTGGENTEAFF	TGTGCCAGCAGGCGGACTGGGGGTGAGAACACTGAAGCTTTCTTT
TRBV19	NA	TRBJ1-2	few	CASQGAGRAPYYGYTF	TGTGCCAGTCAGGGCGCGGGACGGGCCCCTTACTATGGCTACACCTTC
TRBV9	NA	TRBJ2-7	few	CASSVGSQSSYEQYF	TGTGCCAGCAGCGTAGGTTCTCAGAGCTCCTACGAGCAGTACTTC
TRBV7-2	TRBD2	TRBJ2-1	NA	CASSELGWTSSNEQFF	TGTGCCAGCAGCGAACTAGGCTGGACTAGTTCCAATGAGCAGTTCTTC
TRBV27	TRBD1	TRBJ1-1	NA	CASRPPGQGNTEAFF	TGTGCCAGCAGACCCCCGGGACAGGGGAACACTGAAGCTTTCTTT
TRBV29-1	NA	TRBJ2-1	NA	CTTKSGYNEQFF	TGCACCACCAAAAGCGGTTACAATGAGCAGTTCTTC
TRBV5-1	NA	TRBJ2-6	few	CASSLTAGANVLTF	TGCGCCAGCAGCTTGACGGCTGGGGCCAACGTCCTGACTTTC
TRBV6-4	NA	TRBJ1-5	NA	CASSQGNSNQPQHF	TGTGCCAGCAGTCAGGGAAATAGCAATCAGCCCCAGCATTTT
TRBV7-7	TRBD1	TRBJ2-3	NA	CASSLGQGDFSTDTQYF	TGTGCTAGCAGCTTAGGACAGGGGGATTTTAGCACAGATACGCAGTATTTT
TRBV9	NA	TRBJ2-2	NA	CASSVAPGTNTGELFF	TGTGCCAGCAGCGTAGCCCCAGGGACGAACACCGGGGAGCTGTTTTTT
TRBV29-1	NA	TRBJ2-5	NA	CSGGGEETQYF	TGCAGCGGAGGAGGGGAAGAGACCCAGTACTTC
TRBV6-5	NA	TRBJ2-3	few	CASSSAGSTDTQYF	TGTGCCAGCAGTTCCGCTGGCAGCACAGATACGCAGTATTTT
TRBV5-4	NA	TRBJ1-1	NA	CASRRALNTEAFF	TGTGCCAGCAGGCGTGCCCTGAACACTGAAGCTTTCTTT
TRBV4-3	NA	TRBJ2-2	NA	CASSQEVWARTGELFF	TGCGCCAGCAGCCAAGAGGTTTGGGCCAGGACCGGGGAGCTGTTTTTT
TRBV28	TRBD1	TRBJ1-2	few	CASSTPLRGRGYTF	TGTGCCAGCAGTACCCCTTTGAGGGGGCGAGGCTACACCTTC
TRBV6-1	TRBD1	TRBJ1-6	once	CASSEPGGGGSPLHF	TGTGCCAGCAGTGAACCAGGGGGCGGAGGTTCACCCCTCCACTTT
TRBV2	NA	TRBJ2-6	NA	CASSEYHRPGANVLTF	TGTGCCAGCAGTGAATATCACAGGCCTGGGGCCAACGTCCTGACTTTC
TRBV18	NA	TRBJ1-2	few	CASSPTDGGLYGYTF	TGTGCCAGCTCACCAACGGACGGCGGGCTCTATGGCTACACCTTC
TRBV11-2	NA	TRBJ1-3	NA	CASSFSRGENTIYF	TGTGCCAGCAGCTTTTCCAGGGGCGAAAACACCATATATTTT
TRBV19	NA	TRBJ2-1	NA	CASSKGALYNEQFF	TGTGCCAGTAGTAAGGGCGCGCTCTACAATGAGCAGTTCTTC
TRBV14	NA	TRBJ1-5	NA	CASSFLLRINIYSNQPQHF	TGTGCCAGCAGCTTCCTTTTGAGGATAAACATTTACAGCAATCAGCCCCAGCATTTT
TRBV14	NA	TRBJ1-2	NA	CASSQVNRVGYTF	TGTGCCAGCAGCCAAGTAAACAGGGTTGGCTACACCTTC